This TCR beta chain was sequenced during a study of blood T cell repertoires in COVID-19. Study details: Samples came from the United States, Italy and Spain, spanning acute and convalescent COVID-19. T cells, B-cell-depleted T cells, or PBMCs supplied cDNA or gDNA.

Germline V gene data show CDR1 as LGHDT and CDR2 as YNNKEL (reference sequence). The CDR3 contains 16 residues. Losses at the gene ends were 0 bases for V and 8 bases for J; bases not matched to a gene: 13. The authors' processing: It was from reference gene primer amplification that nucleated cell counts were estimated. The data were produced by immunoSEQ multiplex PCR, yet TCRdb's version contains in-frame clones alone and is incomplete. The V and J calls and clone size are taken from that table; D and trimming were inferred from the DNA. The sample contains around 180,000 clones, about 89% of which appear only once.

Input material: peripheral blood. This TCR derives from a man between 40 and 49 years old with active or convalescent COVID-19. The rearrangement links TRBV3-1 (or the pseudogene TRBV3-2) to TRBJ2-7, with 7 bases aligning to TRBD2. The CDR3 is CASSQDSGVAGDQQYF. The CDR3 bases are TGTGCCAGCAGCCAAGATTCCGGGGTTGCGGGGGACCAGCAGTACTTC.